The 22 T cell receptor beta chains in this list originate from one sample, sequenced in a study of T cells in localized non-small cell lung cancer. This table comes from immunoSEQ multiplex PCR, and its TCRdb copy is limited to in-frame clones, with some not included. The sample comprises more than 750 clones, 36% of which are singletons, and 9.5% to 15% rests with the top ten. The sequenced sample was lung tumor tissue, obtained before any cancer treatment. Every receptor here comes from a man aged 40-75 years with stage I lung adenocarcinoma.

V is TRBV23-1 and J is TRBJ1-1; D is possibly TRBD1 (5 bases). TRBV23-1 is known as an ORF, though its function is uncertain. V lost 6 bases and J 1 base, leaving 15 bases between the germline ends. CDR3 size: 15 residues. The CDR3 DNA is TGCGCCAGCAGCCAAGAACCCCAGGGGAACACTGAAGCTTTCTTT. Its translation: CASSQEPQGNTEAFF.

This chain links TRBV19 with TRBJ1-6; TRBD1 matches 9 bases. Looked up from germline, CDR1 is LNHDA and CDR2 is SQIVND (reference sequence). V lost 6 bases to trimming and J lost 5 bases; unmatched junction nucleotides: 8. The CDR3 is 16 residues long. Written as DNA, the CDR3 is TGTGCCAGTAGGGCTTTGACAGGGGGTAATAATTCACCCCTCCACTTT. Protein: CASRALTGGNNSPLHF. Together with reference TRBV19 and TRBJ1-6, the CDR3 gives the full variable domain: DGGITQSPKYLFRKEGQNVTLSCEQNLNHDAMYWYRQDPGQGLRLIYYSQIVNDFQKGDIAEGYSVSREKKESFPLTVTSAQKNPTAFYLCASRALTGGNNSPLHFGNGTRLTVT.

J is TRBJ1-3 and V is TRBV28; D gene uncertain. This CDR3 comprises 12 residues. The germline V gene encodes CDR1 MDHEN and CDR2 SYDVKM. Trimming pared 2 bases from V and 5 bases from J, leaving 4 bases between. The CDR3, as DNA: TGTGCCAGCAGTTTACCGCGAAACACCATATATTTT. It translates to CASSLPRNTIYF.

This clone is medium-sized. The V gene is TRBV9, the J gene TRBJ1-5; D not certain. The germline CDR1 and CDR2 sequences are SGDLS and YYNGEE. Deletions cut 2 bases from V and 1 base from J, with 7 bases between. The CDR3 spans 14 residues. The CDR3 DNA reads TGTGCCAGCAGCGTCGATTTGAGCAATCAGCCCCAGCATTTT. Translated, it gives CASSVDLSNQPQHF.

The rearrangement joins TRBV6-8 to TRBJ2-3; 8 bases are a match to TRBD2. V lost 0 bases, J lost 0 bases, and 5 bases stayed unmatched. Germline CDR1 is MNHGY and CDR2 is SAAAGT. The CDR3 has 17 amino acids. CDR3 bases: TGTGCCAGCAGTTACTCGAGGCGGGGGGCTAGCACAGATACGCAGTATTTT. Residues: CASSYSRRGASTDTQYF.

This clone was seen more than once but under ten times. This chain uses TRBV2 with TRBJ2-6; D is uncertain. Germline-derived CDR1 and CDR2 are SNHLY and FYNNEI. The CDR3 contains 15 residues. Trimming stripped 2 bases from V and 3 bases from J, with 8 bases between. CDR3 protein: CASSESSNGANVLTF. The CDR3 region has the DNA TGTGCCAGCAGTGAAAGTAGCAATGGGGCCAACGTCCTGACTTTC.

By proportion, this clone is medium-sized. This chain connects TRBV11-3 to TRBJ2-7; 9 nucleotides line up with TRBD1. The germline CDR1 and CDR2 sequences are SGHNT and YENEEA. The J segment lost 2 bases and the V segment lost 5 bases, leaving 4 bases of the junction unmatched. The CDR3 runs to 14 residues. The CDR3 protein is CASSPGQGPYEQYF. The DNA of the CDR3 is TGTGCCAGCAGCCCAGGACAGGGGCCCTACGAGCAGTACTTC.

V gene TRBV11-3 combines with J gene TRBJ2-1, with 13 bases lining up with TRBD2. Germline lookup yields CDR1 SGHNT and CDR2 YENEEA. The CDR3 is 17 residues long. J lost 11 bases, V lost 3 bases, and 13 bases had no gene match. Written as DNA, the CDR3 is TGTGCCAGCAGCTTGGGATGGACTAGCGGGAGAAAGGAGCAGCAGTTCTTC. Its protein product is CASSLGWTSGRKEQQFF.

The J gene is TRBJ2-5, the V gene TRBV19, with a possible D match to TRBD2 (5 bases). V was trimmed by 10 bases and J by 5 bases, leaving 17 bases between them. Germline V gives CDR1 LNHDA, CDR2 SQIVND (reference sequence). The CDR3 totals 13 residues. The CDR3 DNA sequence: TGTGCCACCTCTAGCACGAGCGAGGAGACCCAGTACTTC. It translates to CATSSTSEETQYF.

This clone has a handful of counts. The rearrangement uses TRBV15 and TRBJ2-2, with TRBD2 identical over 8 bases. CDR3 length: 17 amino acids. The ends lost 0 bases at V and 3 bases at J; junction bases unmatched: 6. In germline, CDR1 is LNHNV, CDR2 YYDKDF (reference sequence). DNA for the CDR3: TGTGCCACCAGCAGAGATCCACGGGAGGGCCACACCGGGGAGCTGTTTTTT. As protein: CATSRDPREGHTGELFF.

This chain uses TRBV6-8 with TRBJ1-1; no reliable D call. The CDR3 loop spans 14 amino acids. CDR1 MNHGY and CDR2 SAAAGT come from the germline V gene. Deletions cut 2 bases from V and 1 base from J, with 8 bases between. The CDR3 DNA reads TGTGCCAGCAGTTACGGGCAGCCGAACACTGAAGCTTTCTTT. This translates into CASSYGQPNTEAFF.

This clone was recorded a few times. J is TRBJ2-2 and V is TRBV11-3, with a weak D call TRBD2 (6 bases). Trimming removed 3 bases from V and 1 base from J, with 12 bases in between. The V gene's germline CDR1 is SGHNT and CDR2 YENEEA. The CDR3 is made up of 16 amino acids. In DNA form, the CDR3 reads TGTGCCAGCAGCTTCGCCGGGACTGGGAACACCGGGGAGCTGTTTTTT. It codes for CASSFAGTGNTGELFF.

The rearrangement links TRBV5-1 to TRBJ1-3, with 9 bases matching TRBD1. After removal of 4 bases from V and 0 bases from J, the junction contained 5 bases not matched to a gene. CDR1 and CDR2 (germline): SGHRS, YFSETQ. There are 16 residues in the CDR3. CDR3 amino acids: CASSPGTGYSGNTIYF. CDR3 coding DNA: TGCGCCAGCAGCCCCGGGACAGGGTACTCTGGAAACACCATATATTTT.

In this sample, this clone is medium-sized. This chain joins TRBV9 and TRBJ1-3; 7 nucleotides agree with TRBD1. This CDR3 contains 15 residues. Unmatched junction bases numbered 8, after V lost 4 bases and J lost 4 bases. Germline CDR1 is SGDLS and CDR2 is YYNGEE. CDR3 amino acids: CASSQGTVGGNTIYF. The CDR3 nucleotides are TGTGCCAGCAGCCAAGGGACAGTAGGAGGAAACACCATATATTTT.

This clone has more than one count but fewer than ten. The rearrangement uses TRBV6-8 and TRBJ2-2; TRBD2 matches 8 bases. The CDR3 is 14 amino acids. Trimming at V came to 5 bases and at J to 6 bases, leaving 5 bases not matched to a gene. Germline lookup yields CDR1 MNHGY and CDR2 SAAAGT. The CDR3 is CASSPGGPSGELFF. Here the CDR3 DNA reads TGTGCCAGCAGTCCGGGGGGGCCGTCCGGGGAGCTGTTTTTT.

In its sample, this clone was seen once. The chain employs TRBV15 and TRBJ2-5, with D unresolved. V shed 5 bases and J shed 1 base, with 11 bases lying between them. Per germline, CDR1 LNHNV and CDR2 YYDKDF (reference sequence). The length of the CDR3 is 14 residues. CDR3 amino acids: CATSPQIIQETQYF. In DNA form, the CDR3 reads TGTGCCACCAGCCCCCAGATTATCCAAGAGACCCAGTACTTC.

The gene calls are TRBV11-3 and TRBJ2-3; D unclear. In germline, CDR1 is SGHNT, CDR2 YENEEA. V lost 3 bases and J 3 bases, leaving 13 bases between the germline ends. This CDR3 is built from 15 residues. The CDR3 region is CASSLAAVSTDTQYF. The CDR3 nucleotides read TGTGCCAGCAGCTTGGCCGCAGTGTCGACAGATACGCAGTATTTT.

By proportion, this clone is medium-sized. The chain recombines TRBV9 with TRBJ2-3; 8 nucleotides line up with TRBD1. Unmatched junction bases numbered 9, after V lost 5 bases and J lost 4 bases. The CDR3 sequence is 15 residues long. Germline V gene data show CDR1 as SGDLS and CDR2 as YYNGEE. CDR3 region: CASSLQGVEADTQYF. DNA for the CDR3: TGTGCCAGCAGTTTACAGGGGGTCGAGGCAGATACGCAGTATTTT.

This clone is termed medium-sized. This chain uses TRBV11-3 with TRBJ2-5; D is undetermined. The CDR3 runs 15 residues. Trimming removed 3 bases from V and 5 bases from J, with 16 bases in between. The germline V gene encodes CDR1 SGHNT and CDR2 YENEEA. Here the CDR3 reads CASSLDLQKIETQYF. In DNA, the CDR3 is TGTGCCAGCAGCTTGGATCTTCAGAAGATCGAGACCCAGTACTTC.

By frequency in the sample, this clone is large. The J gene is TRBJ1-5, the V gene TRBV7-2; no reliable D call. The ends were cut back, 1 base at V and 5 bases at J, with 6 bases in the middle. Germline V gives CDR1 SGHTA, CDR2 FQGNSA. The CDR3 loop spans 13 amino acids. The CDR3 sequence: CASSLGRDQPQHF. Here the CDR3 DNA reads TGTGCCAGCAGCTTAGGGCGAGATCAGCCCCAGCATTTT.

The chain couples TRBV10-3 to TRBJ1-2; 7 positions agree with TRBD1. Germline V gene lookup returns CDR1 ENHRY and CDR2 SYGVKD. CDR3 length equals 13 residues. The J segment lost 5 bases and the V segment lost 2 bases, leaving 2 bases of the junction unmatched. The CDR3 DNA sequence: TGTGCCATCAGTGAGGAACAGGGGTATGGCTACACCTTC. It specifies CAISEEQGYGYTF.

This clone has just a few counts. This chain connects TRBV28 to TRBJ2-5; 9 nucleotides align to TRBD2. Per germline, CDR1 MDHEN and CDR2 SYDVKM. This CDR3 comprises 13 residues. With 2 bases clipped from V and 10 bases from J, the junction kept 5 bases outside the gene matches. CDR3 protein: CASSLAGGSIQYF. The CDR3 DNA reads TGTGCCAGCAGTTTAGCGGGGGGGAGCATCCAGTACTTC.